This T cell receptor beta chain was retrieved from a study of shared clonotypes between healthy human individuals. Findings and caveats of the study: Among donors, the sharing of clonotypes was expected to be influenced by sequencing depth.

The donor cohort consisted entirely of Caucasian adults residing in Nashville, Tennessee. The assay was immunoSEQ multiplex PCR, and TCRdb's table has in-frame clones only and misses some. The table records about 1.1 million clones, 78% of them present only once. In regard to this clone: Its antigen is still unknown.

Germline V gene sequence: CDR1 MNHEY, CDR2 SMNVEV (reference sequence). The CDR3 length is 17 residues. After removal of 6 bases from V and 0 bases from J, the junction contained 4 bases not matched to a gene. The rearrangement links TRBV27 to TRBJ2-3; 15 positions match TRBD2. The sample comprised memory CD4+ T cells from PBMCs. Described subset: CD45RA-negative fraction. This clonotype was obtained from a man aged 18 to 30 in good health. Some clones in this sample may be carry-over from other donors' samples. Here the CDR3 reads CASRGTSGRFSTDTQYF. The DNA for the CDR3 is TGTGCCAGCAGGGGGACTAGCGGGAGGTTCAGCACAGATACGCAGTATTTT.